This T cell receptor (beta chain) was captured in a study of OX40 agonist ivuxolimab in advanced cancers. CDR1 and CDR2 from the germline V gene are SGHVS and FQNEAQ. The CDR3 covers 15 residues. The V gene lost 1 base and the J gene lost 7 bases, with 13 bases spanning the gap. Sequencing used immunoSEQ multiplex PCR; TCRdb keeps in-frame clones, though not all of them. The data hold more than 30,000 clones, with roughly 84% observed a single time. This TCR was recovered from an adult with an advanced solid tumor such as melanoma, head and neck, liver or kidney cancer. The J gene is TRBJ1-4, the V gene TRBV7-8; D possibly corresponds to TRBD1 (5 bases). The material sequenced was CD4+ or CD8+ T cells sorted from blood, taken in a trial of the OX40 agonist ivuxolimab. The CDR3 DNA is TGTGCCAGCAGCTTAGTTGGGCAGGGAGGTGAAAAACTGTTTTTT. Its protein product is CASSLVGQGGEKLFF.